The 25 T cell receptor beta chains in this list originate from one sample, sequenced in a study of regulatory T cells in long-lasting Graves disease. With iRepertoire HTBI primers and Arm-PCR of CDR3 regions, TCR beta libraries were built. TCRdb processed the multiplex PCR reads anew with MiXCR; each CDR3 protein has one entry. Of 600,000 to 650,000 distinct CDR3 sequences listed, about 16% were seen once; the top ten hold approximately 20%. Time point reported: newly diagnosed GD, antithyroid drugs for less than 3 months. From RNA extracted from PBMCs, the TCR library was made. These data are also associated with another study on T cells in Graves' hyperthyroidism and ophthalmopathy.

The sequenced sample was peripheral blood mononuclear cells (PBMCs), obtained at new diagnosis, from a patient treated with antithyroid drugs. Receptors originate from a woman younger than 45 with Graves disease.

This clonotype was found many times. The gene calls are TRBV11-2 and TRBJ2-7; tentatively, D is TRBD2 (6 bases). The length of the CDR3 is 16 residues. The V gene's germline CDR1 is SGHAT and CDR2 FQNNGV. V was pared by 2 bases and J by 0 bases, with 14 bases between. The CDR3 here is CASSLSPWRDSYEQYF. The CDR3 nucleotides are TGTGCCAGCAGCTTATCCCCTTGGCGGGACTCCTACGAGCAGTACTTC.

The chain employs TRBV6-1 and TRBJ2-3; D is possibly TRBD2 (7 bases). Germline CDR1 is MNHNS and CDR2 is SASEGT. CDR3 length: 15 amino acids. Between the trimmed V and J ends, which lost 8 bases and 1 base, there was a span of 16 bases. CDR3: CASSNGRGRTDTQYF. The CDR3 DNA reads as TGTGCCAGCTCCAATGGGCGGGGGCGCACAGATACGCAGTATTTT.

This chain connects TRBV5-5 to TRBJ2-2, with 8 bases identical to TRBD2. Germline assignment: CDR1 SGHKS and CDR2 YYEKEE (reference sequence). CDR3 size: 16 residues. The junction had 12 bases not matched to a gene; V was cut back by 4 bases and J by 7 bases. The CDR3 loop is CASSGGPGGPGGELFF. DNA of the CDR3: TGTGCCAGCAGCGGGGGACCGGGAGGGCCTGGCGGGGAGCTGTTTTTT.

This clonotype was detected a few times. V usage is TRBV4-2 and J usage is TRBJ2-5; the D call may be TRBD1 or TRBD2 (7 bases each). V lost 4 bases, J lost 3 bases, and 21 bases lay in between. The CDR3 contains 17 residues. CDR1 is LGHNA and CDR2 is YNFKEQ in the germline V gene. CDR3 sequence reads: CASSRGGAGDSKETQYF. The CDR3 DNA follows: TGTGCCAGCAGCCGGGGGGGCGCCGGGGACAGCAAAGAGACCCAGTACTTC.

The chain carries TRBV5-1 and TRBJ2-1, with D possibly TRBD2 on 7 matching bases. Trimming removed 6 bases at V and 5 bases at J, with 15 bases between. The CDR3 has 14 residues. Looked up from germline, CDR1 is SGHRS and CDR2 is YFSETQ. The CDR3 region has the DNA TGCGCCAGCAAGGGGGACTACGGCCACAATGAGCAGTTCTTC. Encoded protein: CASKGDYGHNEQFF.

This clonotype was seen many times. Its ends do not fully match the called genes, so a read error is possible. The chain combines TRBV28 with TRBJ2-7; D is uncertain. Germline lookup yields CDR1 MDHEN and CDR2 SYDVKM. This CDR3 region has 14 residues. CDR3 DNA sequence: TGTGCCAGCAGTCCTACCCAGACCTCCCACGAGCAGTACTTC. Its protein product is CASSPTQTSHEQYF.

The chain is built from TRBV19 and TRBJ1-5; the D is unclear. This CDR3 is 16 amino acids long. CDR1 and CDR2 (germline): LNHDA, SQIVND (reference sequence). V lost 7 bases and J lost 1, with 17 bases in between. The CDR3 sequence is CASIPPGGLSNQPQHF. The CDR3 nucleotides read TGTGCCAGTATCCCGCCGGGAGGGTTAAGCAATCAGCCCCAGCATTTT.

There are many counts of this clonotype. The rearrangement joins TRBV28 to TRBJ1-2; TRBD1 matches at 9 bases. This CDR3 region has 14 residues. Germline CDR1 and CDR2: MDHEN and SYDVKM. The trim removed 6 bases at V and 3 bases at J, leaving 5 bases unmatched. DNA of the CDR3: TGTGCCAGCAGGTCACAGGGGGCCGACTATGGCTACACCTTC. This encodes CASRSQGADYGYTF.

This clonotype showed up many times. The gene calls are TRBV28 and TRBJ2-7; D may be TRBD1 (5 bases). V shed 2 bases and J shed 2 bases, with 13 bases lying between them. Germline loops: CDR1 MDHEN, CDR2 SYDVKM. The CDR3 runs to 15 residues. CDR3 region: CASSLGSTQAYEQYF. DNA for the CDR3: TGTGCCAGCAGTTTAGGTAGCACACAGGCCTACGAGCAGTACTTC. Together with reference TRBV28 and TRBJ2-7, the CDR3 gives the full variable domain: DVKVTQSSRYLVKRTGEKVFLECVQDMDHENMFWYRQDPGLGLRLIYFSYDVKMKEKGDIPEGYSVSREKKERFSLILESASTNQTSMYLCASSLGSTQAYEQYFGPGTRLTVT.

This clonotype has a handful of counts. The CDR3 DNA is TGTGCCAGCCGTTTACAGGGGGCCCCGCGGGGGCCTAATTCTCACTATGGCTACACCTTC. Encoded protein: CASRLQGAPRGPNSHYGYTF. The chain is built from TRBV6-2 or TRBV6-3 and TRBJ1-2, with 9 bases fitting TRBD1. V lost 8 bases and J lost 3; bases outside the gene matches: 25. Germline V gene data show CDR1 as MNHEY and CDR2 as SVGEGT. The CDR3 covers 20 residues.

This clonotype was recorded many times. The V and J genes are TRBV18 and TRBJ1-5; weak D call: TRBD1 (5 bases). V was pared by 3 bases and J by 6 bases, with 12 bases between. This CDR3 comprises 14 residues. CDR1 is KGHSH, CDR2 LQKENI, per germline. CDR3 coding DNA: TGTGCCAGCTCACCTCAAGGGACGAGTCAGCCCCAGCATTTT. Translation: CASSPQGTSQPQHF.

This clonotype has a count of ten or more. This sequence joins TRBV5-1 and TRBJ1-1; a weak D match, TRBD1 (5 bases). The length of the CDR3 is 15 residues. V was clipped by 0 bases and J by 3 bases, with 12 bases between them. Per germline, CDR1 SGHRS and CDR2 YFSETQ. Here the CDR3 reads CASSLVGGEDTEAFF. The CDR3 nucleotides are TGCGCCAGCAGCTTGGTAGGAGGGGAGGACACTGAAGCTTTCTTT. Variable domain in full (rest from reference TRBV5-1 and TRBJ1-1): KAGVTQTPRYLIKTRGQQVTLSCSPISGHRSVSWYQQTPGQGLQFLFEYFSETQRNKGNFPGRFSGRQFSNSRSEMNVSTLELGDSALYLCASSLVGGEDTEAFFGQGTRLTVV.

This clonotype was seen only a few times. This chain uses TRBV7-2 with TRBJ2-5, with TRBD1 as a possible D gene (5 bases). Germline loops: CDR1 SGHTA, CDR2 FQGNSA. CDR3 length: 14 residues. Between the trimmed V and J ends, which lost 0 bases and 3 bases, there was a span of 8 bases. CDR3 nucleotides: TGTGCCAGCAGCTTAGCCAGGGTGAAAGAGACCCAGTACTTC. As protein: CASSLARVKETQYF.

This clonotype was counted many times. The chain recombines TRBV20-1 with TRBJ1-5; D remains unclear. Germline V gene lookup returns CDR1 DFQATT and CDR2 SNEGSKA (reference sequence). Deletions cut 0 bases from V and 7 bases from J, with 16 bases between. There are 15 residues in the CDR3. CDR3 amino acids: CSARDPYEGRQPQHF. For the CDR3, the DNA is TGCAGTGCTAGAGATCCGTACGAGGGTAGGCAGCCCCAGCATTTT.

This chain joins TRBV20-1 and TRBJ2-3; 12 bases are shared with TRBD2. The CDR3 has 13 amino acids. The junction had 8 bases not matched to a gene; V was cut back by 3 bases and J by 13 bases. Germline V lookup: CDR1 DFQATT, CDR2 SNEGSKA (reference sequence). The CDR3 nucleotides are TGCAGTGCTAGCCAATACGGACTAGCGGGGAAGTATTTT. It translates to CSASQYGLAGKYF.

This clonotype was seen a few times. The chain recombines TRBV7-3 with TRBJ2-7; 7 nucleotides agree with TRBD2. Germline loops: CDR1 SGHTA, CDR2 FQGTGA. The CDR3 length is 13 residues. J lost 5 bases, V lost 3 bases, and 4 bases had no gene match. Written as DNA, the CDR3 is TGTGCCAGCAGCTTCCCCGGGACTAACGAGCAGTACTTC. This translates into CASSFPGTNEQYF.

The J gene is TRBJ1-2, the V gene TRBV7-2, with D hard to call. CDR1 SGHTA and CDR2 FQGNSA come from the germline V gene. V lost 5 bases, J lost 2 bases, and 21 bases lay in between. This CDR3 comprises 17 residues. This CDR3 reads CASSPSLLSDANYGYTF. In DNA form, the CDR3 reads TGTGCCAGCAGCCCATCGCTTCTATCAGACGCGAACTATGGCTACACCTTC.

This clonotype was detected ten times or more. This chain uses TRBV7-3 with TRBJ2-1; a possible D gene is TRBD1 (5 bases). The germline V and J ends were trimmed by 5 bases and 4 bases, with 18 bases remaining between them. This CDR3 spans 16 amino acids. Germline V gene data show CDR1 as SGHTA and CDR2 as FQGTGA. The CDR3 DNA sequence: TGTGCCAGCAGCCCTAATACAGGAGCTACTTACAATGAGCAGTTCTTC. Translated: CASSPNTGATYNEQFF.

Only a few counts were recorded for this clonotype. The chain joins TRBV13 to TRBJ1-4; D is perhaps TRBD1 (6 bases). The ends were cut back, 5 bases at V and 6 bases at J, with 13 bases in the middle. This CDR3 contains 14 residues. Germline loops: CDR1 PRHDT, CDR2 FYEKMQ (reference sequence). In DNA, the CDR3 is TGTGCCAGCAGCCAAAATGGGGGCGATGAAAAACTGTTTTTT. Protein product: CASSQNGGDEKLFF.

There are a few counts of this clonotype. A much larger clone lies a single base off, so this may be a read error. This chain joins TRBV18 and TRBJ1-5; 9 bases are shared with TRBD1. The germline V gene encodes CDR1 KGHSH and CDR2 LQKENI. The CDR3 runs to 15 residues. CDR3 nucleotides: TGTGCCGGCTCACCACTCGGACAGGGGAATCAGCCCCAGCATTTT. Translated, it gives CAGSPLGQGNQPQHF.

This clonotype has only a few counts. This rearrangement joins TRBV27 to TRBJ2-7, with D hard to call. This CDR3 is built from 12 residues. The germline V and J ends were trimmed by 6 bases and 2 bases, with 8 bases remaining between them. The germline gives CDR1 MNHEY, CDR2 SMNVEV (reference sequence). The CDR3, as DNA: TGTGCCAGCAGCAACGGCCCCTACGAGCAGTACTTC. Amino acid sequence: CASSNGPYEQYF.

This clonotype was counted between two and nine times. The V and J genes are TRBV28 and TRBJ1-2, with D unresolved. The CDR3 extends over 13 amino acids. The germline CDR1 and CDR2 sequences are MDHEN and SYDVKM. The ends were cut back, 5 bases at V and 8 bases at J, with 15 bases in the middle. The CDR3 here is CASSAGRDGGYTF. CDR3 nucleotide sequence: TGTGCCAGCAGTGCGGGGAGAGACGGGGGCTACACCTTC.

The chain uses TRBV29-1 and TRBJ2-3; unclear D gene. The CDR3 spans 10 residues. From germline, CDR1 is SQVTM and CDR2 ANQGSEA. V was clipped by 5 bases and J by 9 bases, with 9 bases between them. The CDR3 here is CSVHGSTQYF. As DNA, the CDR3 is TGCAGCGTTCACGGCTCGACGCAGTATTTT.

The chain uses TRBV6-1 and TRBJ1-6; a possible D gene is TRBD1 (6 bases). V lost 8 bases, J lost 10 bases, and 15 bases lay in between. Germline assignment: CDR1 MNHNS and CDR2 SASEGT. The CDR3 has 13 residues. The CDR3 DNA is TGTGCCAGCTCTGGGGGGCTTAGGTCACCCCTCCACTTT. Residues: CASSGGLRSPLHF.

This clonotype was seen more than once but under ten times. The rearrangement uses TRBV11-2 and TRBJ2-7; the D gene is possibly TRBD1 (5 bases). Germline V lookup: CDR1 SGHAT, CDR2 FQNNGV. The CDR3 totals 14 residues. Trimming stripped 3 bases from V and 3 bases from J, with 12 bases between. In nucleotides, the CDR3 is TGTGCCAGCAGCTTGCAGGGTGCACACTACGAGCAGTACTTC. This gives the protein CASSLQGAHYEQYF.